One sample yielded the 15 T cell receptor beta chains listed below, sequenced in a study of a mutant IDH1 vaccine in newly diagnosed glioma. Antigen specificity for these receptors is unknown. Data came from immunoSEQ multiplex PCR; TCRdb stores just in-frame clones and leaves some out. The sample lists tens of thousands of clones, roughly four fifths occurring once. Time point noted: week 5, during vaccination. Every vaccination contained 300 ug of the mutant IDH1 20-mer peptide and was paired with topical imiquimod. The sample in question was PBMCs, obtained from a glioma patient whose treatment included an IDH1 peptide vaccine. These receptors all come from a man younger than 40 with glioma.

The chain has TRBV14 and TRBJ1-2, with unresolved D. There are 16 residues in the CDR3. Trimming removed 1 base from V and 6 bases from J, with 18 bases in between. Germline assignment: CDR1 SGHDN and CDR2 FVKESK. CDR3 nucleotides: TGTGCCAGCAGCCAAGCCCAGACGTGGGTGATGAATGGCTACACCTTC. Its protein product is CASSQAQTWVMNGYTF.

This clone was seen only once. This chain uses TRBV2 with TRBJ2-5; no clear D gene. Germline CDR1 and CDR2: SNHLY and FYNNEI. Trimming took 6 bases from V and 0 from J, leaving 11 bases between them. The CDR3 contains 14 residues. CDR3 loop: CASRKRSHQETQYF. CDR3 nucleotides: TGTGCCAGCAGGAAAAGGAGCCACCAAGAGACCCAGTACTTC.

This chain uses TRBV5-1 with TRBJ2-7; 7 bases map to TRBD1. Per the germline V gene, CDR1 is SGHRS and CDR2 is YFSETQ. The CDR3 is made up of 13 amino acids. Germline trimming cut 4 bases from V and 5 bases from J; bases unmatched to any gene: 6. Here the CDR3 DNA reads TGCGCCAGCAGCACCACCGGGACAGACGAGCAGTACTTC. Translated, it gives CASSTTGTDEQYF.

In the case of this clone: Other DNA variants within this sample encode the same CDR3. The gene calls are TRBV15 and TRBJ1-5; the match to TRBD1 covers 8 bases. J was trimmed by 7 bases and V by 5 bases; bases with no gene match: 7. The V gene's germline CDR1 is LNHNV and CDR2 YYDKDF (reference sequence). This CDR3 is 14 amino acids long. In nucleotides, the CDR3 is TGTGCCACCAGCGGAGGACAGGGCTGGCAGCCCCAGCATTTT. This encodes CATSGGQGWQPQHF.

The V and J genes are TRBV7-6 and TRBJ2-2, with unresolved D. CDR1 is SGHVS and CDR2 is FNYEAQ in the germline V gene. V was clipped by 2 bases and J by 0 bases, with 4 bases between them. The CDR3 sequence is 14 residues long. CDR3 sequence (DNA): TGTGCCAGCAGCTTAATATCGAACACCGGGGAGCTGTTTTTT. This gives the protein CASSLISNTGELFF.

This CDR3 is CASSLAPSGGGSTDTQYF. As DNA, the CDR3 is TGCGCCAGCAGCTTGGCGCCTAGCGGGGGAGGGAGCACAGATACGCAGTATTTT. The chain uses TRBV5-1 and TRBJ2-3; 10 bases match TRBD2. Trimming removed 0 bases from V and 0 bases from J; junction bases left unmatched: 7. This CDR3 has 18 amino acids. Germline assignment: CDR1 SGHRS and CDR2 YFSETQ.

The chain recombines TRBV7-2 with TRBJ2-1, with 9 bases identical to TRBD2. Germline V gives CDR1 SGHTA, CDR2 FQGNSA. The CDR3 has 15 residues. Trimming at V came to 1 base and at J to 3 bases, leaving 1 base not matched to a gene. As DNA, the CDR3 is TGTGCCAGCAGCTTAGGGCGGGGGGGCTACAATGAGCAGTTCTTC. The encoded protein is CASSLGRGGYNEQFF.

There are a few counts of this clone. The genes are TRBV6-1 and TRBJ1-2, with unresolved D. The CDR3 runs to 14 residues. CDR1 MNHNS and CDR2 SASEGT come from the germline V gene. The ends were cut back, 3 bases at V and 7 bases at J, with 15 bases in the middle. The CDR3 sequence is CASSEFEQLLGYTF. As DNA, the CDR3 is TGTGCCAGCAGTGAGTTTGAACAGTTGCTTGGCTACACCTTC.

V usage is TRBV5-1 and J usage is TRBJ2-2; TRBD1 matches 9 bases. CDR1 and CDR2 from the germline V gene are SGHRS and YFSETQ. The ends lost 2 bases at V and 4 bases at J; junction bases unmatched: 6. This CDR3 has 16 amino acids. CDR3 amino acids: CASSFRDRASTGELFF. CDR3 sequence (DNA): TGCGCCAGCAGCTTCCGGGACAGGGCTAGCACCGGGGAGCTGTTTTTT.

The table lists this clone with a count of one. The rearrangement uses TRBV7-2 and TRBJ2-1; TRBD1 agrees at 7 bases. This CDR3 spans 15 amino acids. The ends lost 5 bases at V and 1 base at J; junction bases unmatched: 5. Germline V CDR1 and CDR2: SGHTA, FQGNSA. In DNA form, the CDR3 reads TGTGCCAGCAGCCCCGGGACAGCATCCTACAATGAGCAGTTCTTC. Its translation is CASSPGTASYNEQFF.

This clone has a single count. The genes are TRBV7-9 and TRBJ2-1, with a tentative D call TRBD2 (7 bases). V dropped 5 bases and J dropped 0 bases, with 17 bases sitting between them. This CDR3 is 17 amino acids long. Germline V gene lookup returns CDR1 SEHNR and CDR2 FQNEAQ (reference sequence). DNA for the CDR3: TGTGCCAGCAGCCTCTCGGGGGGCTATAGCTCCTACAATGAGCAGTTCTTC. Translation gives CASSLSGGYSSYNEQFF.

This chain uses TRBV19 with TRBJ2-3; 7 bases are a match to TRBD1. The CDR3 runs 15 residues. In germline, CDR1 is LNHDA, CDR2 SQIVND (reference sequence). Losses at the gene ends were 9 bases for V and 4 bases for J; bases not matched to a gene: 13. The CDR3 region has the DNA TGTGCCAGCTCCCAACAGGGGATTCGGGCAGATACGCAGTATTTT. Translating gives CASSQQGIRADTQYF.

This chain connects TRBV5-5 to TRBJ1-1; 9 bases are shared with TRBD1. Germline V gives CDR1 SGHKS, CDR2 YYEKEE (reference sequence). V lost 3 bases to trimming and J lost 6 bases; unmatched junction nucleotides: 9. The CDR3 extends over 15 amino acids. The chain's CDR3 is CASSSRTGVMAEAFF. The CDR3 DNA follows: TGTGCCAGCAGCTCGAGGACAGGGGTAATGGCTGAAGCTTTCTTT.

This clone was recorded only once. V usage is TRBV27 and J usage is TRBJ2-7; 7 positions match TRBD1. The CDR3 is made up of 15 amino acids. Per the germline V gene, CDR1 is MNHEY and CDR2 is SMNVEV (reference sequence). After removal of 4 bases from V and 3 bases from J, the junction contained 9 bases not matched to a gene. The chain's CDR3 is CASSSPGQANYEQYF. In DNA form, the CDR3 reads TGTGCCAGCAGTTCCCCCGGACAGGCTAACTACGAGCAGTACTTC.

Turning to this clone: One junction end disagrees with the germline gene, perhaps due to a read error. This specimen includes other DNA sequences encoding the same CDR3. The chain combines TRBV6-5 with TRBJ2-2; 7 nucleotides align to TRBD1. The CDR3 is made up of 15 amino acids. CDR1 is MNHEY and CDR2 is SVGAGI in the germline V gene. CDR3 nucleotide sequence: TGTGCCAGCAGTTACGACAGGGTAGGGACCGGGGAGTTGTTTTTT. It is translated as CASSYDRVGTGELFF.